In this sample, the clone carrying this T cell receptor (beta chain) turned up many times. The CDR3 sequence is 13 residues long. Germline-derived CDR1 and CDR2 are MGHRA and YSYEKL. The V gene end was trimmed by 5 bases and the J gene end by 4 bases; junction bases not matched to a gene: 4. This entry comes from a study of early T cells in non-severe SARS-CoV-2 infection. The TCR library protocol attached unique molecular identifiers to the individual cDNA molecules. A single record per CDR3 protein comes from TCRdb applying MiXCR to the 5' RACE reads. Among about 39,000 distinct CDR3 sequences listed, 4.5% to 7% were seen once.

The rearrangement joins TRBV4-1 to TRBJ2-5; TRBD2 aligns across 7 bases. The material sequenced was whole blood, taken at baseline. This clonotype originated in an adult who was a healthcare worker with PCR-confirmed SARS-CoV-2 infection or an uninfected control (not recorded which). The CDR3 DNA follows: TGCGCCAGCAGCTCAAGCGGGACAGAGACCCAGTACTTC. It yields the protein CASSSSGTETQYF.